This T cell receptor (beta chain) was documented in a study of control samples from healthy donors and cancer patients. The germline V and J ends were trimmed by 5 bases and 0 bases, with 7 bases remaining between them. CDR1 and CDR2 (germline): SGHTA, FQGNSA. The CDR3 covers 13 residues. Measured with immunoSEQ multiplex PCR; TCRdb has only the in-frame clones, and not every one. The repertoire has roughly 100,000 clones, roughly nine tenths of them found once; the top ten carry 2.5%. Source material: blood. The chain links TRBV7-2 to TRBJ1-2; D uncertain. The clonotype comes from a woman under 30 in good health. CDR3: CASSDRANYGYTF. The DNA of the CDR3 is TGTGCCAGCAGCGACCGGGCTAACTATGGCTACACCTTC. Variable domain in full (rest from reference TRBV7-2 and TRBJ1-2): GAGVSQSPSNKVTEKGKDVELRCDPISGHTALYWYRQSLGQGLEFLIYFQGNSAPDKSGLPSDRFSAERTGGSVSTLTIQRTQQEDSAVYLCASSDRANYGYTFGSGTRLTVV.